The rows below give T cell receptor beta chains drawn from one sample of a study of blood T cell repertoires in COVID-19. Sequencing was performed with immunoSEQ multiplex PCR; in TCRdb, only in-frame clones are kept and a portion is missing. The repertoire holds around 140,000 clones, with around nine tenths as singletons. Sequencing input: peripheral blood. These receptors were obtained from a man aged 50-59 years with active or convalescent COVID-19. CDR3s include the opening cysteine and the closing phenylalanine or tryptophan. D genes are given only for firm matches. Not every row has a clone size; where given, it reads once, few, many or a size class.

V	size	J	D	DNA	CDR3
TRBV5-1	.	TRBJ2-1	.	TGCGCCAGCAGCTTGCGCATTACGATGGCGGATTCCTACAATGAGCAGTTCTTC	CASSLRITMADSYNEQFF
TRBV4-3	.	TRBJ1-2	TRBD1	TGCGCCAGCAGCCAAGATAGGGGACAGCGAGGGGGCTACACCTTC	CASSQDRGQRGGYTF
TRBV6-5	.	TRBJ1-5	.	TGTGCCAGCAGTTACTCGATATTCGGGGGTAATCAGCCCCAGCATTTT	CASSYSIFGGNQPQHF
TRBV4-1	.	TRBJ2-1	.	TGCGCCAGCAGCGGAGGGCTGGGATACAATGAGCAGTTCTTC	CASSGGLGYNEQFF
TRBV5-1	.	TRBJ2-5	TRBD1	TGCGCCAGCAGCCCCGTCAGGGGGCTTGAGACCCAGTACTTC	CASSPVRGLETQYF
TRBV7-8	.	TRBJ2-7	TRBD1	TGTGCCAGCAGCTTGGGACAGGGGGGCGAGCAGTACTTC	CASSLGQGGEQYF
TRBV20-1	.	TRBJ2-5	.	TGCAGTGCTAGTTCCCTAGCTGGTGCCAAAGAGACCCAGTACTTC	CSASSLAGAKETQYF
TRBV24-1	.	TRBJ2-7	TRBD1	TGTGCCTCAGACCCGTCCGGGACAGGGGGTTTCGAGCAGTACTTC	CASDPSGTGGFEQYF
TRBV25-1	.	TRBJ1-4	.	TGTGCCAGCAGTGAACACAGGGAGATTCGTGAAAAACTGTTTTTT	CASSEHREIREKLFF
TRBV19	.	TRBJ2-1	.	TGTGCCAGTAGTCGACAGAACAATGAGCAGTTCTTC	CASSRQNNEQFF
TRBV6-5	few	TRBJ1-1	.	TGTGCCAGCGAACGGGCAGGGGTGGCTTTCTTT	CASERAGVAFF
TRBV6-5	.	TRBJ1-1	TRBD1	TGTGCCAGCAGTTTCCAGACAGGGAAGAACACTGAAGCTTTCTTT	CASSFQTGKNTEAFF
TRBV4-3	.	TRBJ1-6	.	TGCGCCAGCAGCCAACCGGAATCGGGGGGCACCAATTCACCCCTCCACTTT	CASSQPESGGTNSPLHF
TRBV25-1	once	TRBJ1-6	.	TGTGCCAGCAGTGAACCGGAGACAGTCCTTAATTCACCCCTCCACTTT	CASSEPETVLNSPLHF
TRBV28	once	TRBJ1-5	.	TGTGCCAGCAGTTTGGGAGGGGTTCAGCCCCAGCATTTT	CASSLGGVQPQHF
TRBV19	.	TRBJ2-1	.	TGTGCCAGTAGTATATCCACAGGCCACAATGAGCAGTTCTTC	CASSISTGHNEQFF
TRBV3-1/TRBV3-2	.	TRBJ1-2	.	TGTGCCAGCAGCCAAGTCAATGACAGGTCCATTCCTACTTTCGGCTACACCTTC	CASSQVNDRSIPTFGYTF
TRBV6-5	.	TRBJ2-7	.	TGTGCCAGCAGTTACACTGGACAGAACGAGCAGTACTTC	CASSYTGQNEQYF
TRBV10-3	.	TRBJ1-2	.	TGTGCCATCAGTGAGTCCCCAGGCGATCCTAACTATGGCTACACCTTC	CAISESPGDPNYGYTF
TRBV4-1	.	TRBJ2-4	.	TGCGCCAGCAGCCAAGATCAAGTGAGAGGGATCAACATTCAGTACTTC	CASSQDQVRGINIQYF
TRBV5-1	.	TRBJ1-2	TRBD1	TGCGCCAGCTCGGACAGGGTTGCCGGCTACACCTTC	CASSDRVAGYTF
TRBV4-3	once	TRBJ2-1	.	TGCGCCAGCAGCCAAGATGCTCAGGGTACCTACAATGAGCAGTTCTTC	CASSQDAQGTYNEQFF
TRBV4-3	.	TRBJ2-2	.	TGCGCCAGCAGCCAAGATGGGACAATCGGGGAGCTGTTTTTT	CASSQDGTIGELFF
TRBV12-3/TRBV12-4	.	TRBJ2-5	.	TGTGCCAGCCGAGCGACCGTGAAAGAGACCCAGTACTTC	CASRATVKETQYF
TRBV27	.	TRBJ2-7	TRBD1	TGTGCCAGCAGTTTACAGGGGGCCCTCGGCGAGCAGTACTTC	CASSLQGALGEQYF
TRBV4-3	.	TRBJ1-1	TRBD1	TGCGCCAGCAGCCAAGGGGCAGGGGGGACTGAAGCTTTCTTT	CASSQGAGGTEAFF
TRBV2	.	TRBJ2-7	.	TGTGCCAGCAGTGAATCAGGGCGCTACGAGCAGTACTTC	CASSESGRYEQYF
TRBV5-4	.	TRBJ1-2	TRBD1	TGTGCCAGCAGCTTTCCCGGGACAGCTAACTATGGCTACACCTTC	CASSFPGTANYGYTF
TRBV7-9	.	TRBJ1-5	TRBD1	TGTGCCAGCAGCTCGGGACAGGGGGTCAATCAGCCCCAGCATTTT	CASSSGQGVNQPQHF
TRBV5-1	.	TRBJ1-1	.	TGCGCCAGCAGCTTGGAACTGGGCGACAACACTGAAGCTTTCTTT	CASSLELGDNTEAFF
TRBV9	.	TRBJ1-5	.	TGTGCCAGCAGCCGGGATAGCAATCAGCCCCAGCATTTT	CASSRDSNQPQHF
TRBV4-2	.	TRBJ1-6	TRBD1	TGTGCCAGCAGCCAAGATTTGGGACAGGGTGGTAGTTCACCCCTCCACTTT	CASSQDLGQGGSSPLHF
TRBV5-6	.	TRBJ2-7	.	TGTGCCAGCAGCCGTACATACGAGCAGTACTTC	CASSRTYEQYF
TRBV6-2/TRBV6-3	.	TRBJ2-7	TRBD2	TGTGCCAGCAGTTACACTCGGCGGGGGACCAACTCCTACGAGCAGTACTTC	CASSYTRRGTNSYEQYF
TRBV29-1	.	TRBJ2-1	.	TGCAGCGTTGATCTAGCTATCTATGAGCAGTTCTTC	CSVDLAIYEQFF
TRBV9	once	TRBJ2-5	TRBD2	TGTGCCAGCAGCGTTTCGGCCGGGACTAGTAGAGAGACCCAGTACTTC	CASSVSAGTSRETQYF
TRBV6-6	.	TRBJ2-3	.	TGTGCCAGCAGAAAGACTAGTAGCACAGATACGCAGTATTTT	CASRKTSSTDTQYF
TRBV27	few	TRBJ2-7	.	TGTGCCAGCAGTTTGACAAAGGACAGCTACGAGCAGTACTTC	CASSLTKDSYEQYF
TRBV2	.	TRBJ1-1	.	TGTGCCAGCAGGCTGAGCGGTGAGGACACTGAAGCTTTCTTT	CASRLSGEDTEAFF
TRBV30	.	TRBJ2-5	.	TGTGCCTGGAGGGTCAGGCGTGAGACCCAGTACTTC	CAWRVRRETQYF
TRBV19	.	TRBJ1-1	.	TGTGCCAGTAAGGGGGGGGACACTGAAGCTTTCTTT	CASKGGDTEAFF
TRBV27	.	TRBJ1-5	TRBD1	TGTGCCAGCAGTTCAATAGGACAGGGAGGTCAGCCCCAGCATTTT	CASSSIGQGGQPQHF
TRBV9	.	TRBJ2-3	TRBD2	TGTGCCAGCAGCCCCCACCCTAGCGGGGGGGGGACAGATACGCAGTATTTT	CASSPHPSGGGTDTQYF
TRBV19	.	TRBJ2-1	.	TGTGCCAGTAGTGTAGCGTTTTACAATGAGCAGTTCTTC	CASSVAFYNEQFF
TRBV28	.	TRBJ2-1	TRBD2	TGTGCCAGCAGACAGCGGGGCCTTAGTGCTGAGCAGTTCTTC	CASRQRGLSAEQFF
TRBV10-1	.	TRBJ2-3	.	TGCGCCAGCAGTGACTCGAGTACAGATACGCAGTATTTT	CASSDSSTDTQYF
TRBV6-5	.	TRBJ1-6	.	TGTGCCAGCAGTTACTCGCCACAGGCGTCACCCCTCCACTTT	CASSYSPQASPLHF
TRBV5-6	.	TRBJ2-7	.	TGTGCCAGCAGCTTGTTGGGGACGGGGGCCTACGAGCAGTACTTC	CASSLLGTGAYEQYF
TRBV28	.	TRBJ1-5	.	TGTGCCAGCCAGAGGGCGGGGGGACCTAATCAGCCCCAGCATTTT	CASQRAGGPNQPQHF
TRBV28	.	TRBJ1-6	TRBD1	TGTGCCAGCAGTAACCGGGACAGGGATCATTCACCCCTCCACTTT	CASSNRDRDHSPLHF
TRBV5-1	once	TRBJ2-3	TRBD1	TGCGCCAGCAGCTTCGACAGGGGACAAGATACGCAGTATTTT	CASSFDRGQDTQYF
TRBV6-2/TRBV6-3	.	TRBJ1-5	.	TGTGCCAGCAGTTCGGGGGAGGGATCGAATCAGCCCCAGCATTTT	CASSSGEGSNQPQHF
TRBV29-1	.	TRBJ2-7	TRBD1	TGCAGCGCTGCCCGGACAGGGGGCGACTACGAGCAGTACTTC	CSAARTGGDYEQYF
TRBV28	.	TRBJ1-6	TRBD1	TGTGCCAGCAGGACAGGGGCGGGGAATTCACCCCTCCACTTT	CASRTGAGNSPLHF
TRBV30	.	TRBJ2-1	.	TGTGCCTGGAGTGCGCAGATTAGGGGCTACAATGAGCAGTTCTTC	CAWSAQIRGYNEQFF
TRBV19	once	TRBJ2-3	.	TGTGCCAGTGGCAGTACAGATACGCAGTATTTT	CASGSTDTQYF
TRBV9	.	TRBJ2-2	.	TGTGCCAGCAGCGTGGGCAACCACGGGGAGCTGTTTTTT	CASSVGNHGELFF
TRBV12-5	.	TRBJ1-3	.	TGTGCTAGTGGTTTGGGGGCCGGGAACTCTGGAAACACCATATATTTT	CASGLGAGNSGNTIYF
TRBV11-2	once	TRBJ1-5	.	TGTGCCAGCAGCTCCCCGGGGACAACTAGCAATCAGCCCCAGCATTTT	CASSSPGTTSNQPQHF